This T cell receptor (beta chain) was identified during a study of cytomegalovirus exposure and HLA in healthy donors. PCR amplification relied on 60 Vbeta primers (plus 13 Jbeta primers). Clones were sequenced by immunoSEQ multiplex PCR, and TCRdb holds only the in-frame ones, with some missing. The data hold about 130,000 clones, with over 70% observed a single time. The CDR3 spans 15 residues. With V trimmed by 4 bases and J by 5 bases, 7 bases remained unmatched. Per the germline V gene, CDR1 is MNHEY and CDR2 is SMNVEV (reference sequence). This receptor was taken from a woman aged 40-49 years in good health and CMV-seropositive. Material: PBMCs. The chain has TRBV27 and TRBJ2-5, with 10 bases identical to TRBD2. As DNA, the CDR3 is TGTGCCAGCAGTTACAGCGGGGGGGCCCGCGAGACCCAGTACTTC. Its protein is CASSYSGGARETQYF.